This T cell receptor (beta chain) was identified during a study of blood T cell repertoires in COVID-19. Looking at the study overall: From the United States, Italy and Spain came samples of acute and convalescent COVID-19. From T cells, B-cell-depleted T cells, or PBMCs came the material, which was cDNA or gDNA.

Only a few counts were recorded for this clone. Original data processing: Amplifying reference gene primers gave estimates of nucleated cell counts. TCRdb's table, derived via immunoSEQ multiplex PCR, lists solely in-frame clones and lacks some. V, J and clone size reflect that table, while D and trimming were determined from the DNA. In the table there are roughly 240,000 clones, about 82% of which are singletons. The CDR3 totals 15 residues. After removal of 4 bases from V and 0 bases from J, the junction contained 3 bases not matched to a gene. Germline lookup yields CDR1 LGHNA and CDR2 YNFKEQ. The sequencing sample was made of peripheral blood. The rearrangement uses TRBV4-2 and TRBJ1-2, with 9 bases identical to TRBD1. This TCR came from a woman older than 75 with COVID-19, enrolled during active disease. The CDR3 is CASSRDRDANYGYTF. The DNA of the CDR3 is TGTGCCAGCAGCCGGGACAGGGACGCTAACTATGGCTACACCTTC.